These T cell receptor beta chains were read from a single sample in a study of blood T cell repertoires in COVID-19. The assay was immunoSEQ multiplex PCR, and TCRdb's table has in-frame clones only and misses some. Of 250,000 to 300,000 clones detected, roughly 83% appear once; the ten largest clones hold about 4.6%. The specimen was peripheral blood. These receptors all stem from a man aged 55 to 70 who had recovered from COVID-19. The CDR3 runs from the conserved cysteine through the conserved F or W. Fields, in order: V gene, D gene, clone size, J gene, CDR3 length, CDR3 DNA, CDR3 protein. A D gene is named only where the DNA matches it firmly. Size tells how often a clone was seen (once, few, many) or the class of an expanded clone, and some rows leave it out.

>TRBV3-1/TRBV3-2|.|.|TRBJ2-1|15
TGTGCCAGCAGCCACGGCGCTAGCTCCTACAATGAGCAGTTCTTC
CASSHGASSYNEQFF
>TRBV5-4|.|.|TRBJ1-2|15
TGTGCCAGCAGGGCCGGGACTCAGGGAAGATATGGCTACACCTTC
CASRAGTQGRYGYTF
>TRBV4-2|.|.|TRBJ2-2|15
TGTGCCAGCAGCCGAAGACAGGATAACACCGGGGAGCTGTTTTTT
CASSRRQDNTGELFF
>TRBV28|.|.|TRBJ2-7|10
TGTGCGATAGGGAGCAACGAGCAGTACTTC
CAIGSNEQYF
>TRBV7-2|.|.|TRBJ1-1|18
TGTGCCAGCAGCTTAGAGTTCCCCTTAGGGGTAGGAAACACTGAAGCTTTCTTT
CASSLEFPLGVGNTEAFF
>TRBV6-2/TRBV6-3|TRBD2|.|TRBJ2-4|17
TGTGCCAGCAGTATGTTCGCTAGCGGGACGGCCAAAAACATTCAGTACTTC
CASSMFASGTAKNIQYF
>TRBV6-6|TRBD2|.|TRBJ2-7|17
TGTGCCAGCAGTCCCCCCTCCGGGACTAGCGGGGCCTACGAGCAGTACTTC
CASSPPSGTSGAYEQYF
>TRBV12-5|.|.|TRBJ1-1|16
TGTGCTAGTGCCTGGAGGGGAAGTCGAATGGGCACTGAAGCTTTCTTT
CASAWRGSRMGTEAFF
>TRBV6-1|.|many|TRBJ1-1|14
TGTGCCAGCAGTGAACAGAGGGGGACCACTGAAGCTTTCTTT
CASSEQRGTTEAFF
>TRBV10-3|.|.|TRBJ1-2|14
TGTGCCATCAGTGATACCCCAGGGATGAGTGGCTACACCTTC
CAISDTPGMSGYTF
>TRBV2|TRBD1|once|TRBJ1-5|15
TGTGCCAGCGGATTGACAGGGGGAGGCAATCAGCCCCAGCATTTT
CASGLTGGGNQPQHF
>TRBV28|TRBD1|.|TRBJ1-1|15
TGTGCCAGCAGTCCGGGACAGGGGGCGGGCACTGAAGCTTTCTTT
CASSPGQGAGTEAFF
>TRBV5-5|TRBD1|.|TRBJ1-6|16
TGTGCCAGCAGCGCGGACAGGGGCCTCCCCAATTCACCCCTCCACTTT
CASSADRGLPNSPLHF
>TRBV30|TRBD1|once|TRBJ1-5|16
TGTGCCTGGAGCGGTCCGGGACAGGGGAGCAATCAGCCCCAGCATTTT
CAWSGPGQGSNQPQHF
>TRBV5-5|.|.|TRBJ2-3|14
TGTGCCAGCAGCTTGTATAAAGCAAAAGATACGCAGTATTTT
CASSLYKAKDTQYF
>TRBV30|TRBD1|.|TRBJ1-2|15
TGTGCCTGGAGTGATCCGGGACAGTCTAACTATGGCTACACCTTC
CAWSDPGQSNYGYTF
>TRBV5-1|.|.|TRBJ2-1|16
TGCGCCAGCAGCTTGAAACCACTTCTAGCTTACAATGAGCAGTTCTTC
CASSLKPLLAYNEQFF
>TRBV6-5|.|.|TRBJ1-2|13
TGTGCCAGCAGCACTGGGGGGAACTATGGCTACACCTTC
CASSTGGNYGYTF
>TRBV6-5|.|.|TRBJ2-2|13
TGTGCCAGCAGTTCGTCGAACACCGGGGAGCTGTTTTTT
CASSSSNTGELFF
>TRBV11-2|TRBD1|few|TRBJ2-1|17
TGTGCCAGCAGCCCCCCCCGTCGGGACAGGGGTGGCAATGAGCAGTTCTTC
CASSPPRRDRGGNEQFF
>TRBV20-1|.|.|TRBJ2-3|13
TGCAGTGCTAGTTCGGGAGTAACAGATACGCAGTATTTT
CSASSGVTDTQYF
>TRBV29-1|.|few|TRBJ2-2|14
TGCAGCGTTCCCGACGGGGAACGAACCGGGGAGCTGTTTTTT
CSVPDGERTGELFF
>TRBV10-3|.|.|TRBJ2-2|12
TGTGCCATCAAAGAAGGAGACGGGGAGCTGTTTTTT
CAIKEGDGELFF
>TRBV21-1|.|.|TRBJ2-6|22
TGTGCCAGCAGCAAAGCGGGGACAAGAACCGGGGCCCCATCTACAGGGGCCAACGTCCTGACTTTC
CASSKAGTRTGAPSTGANVLTF
>TRBV18|.|.|TRBJ2-7|15
TGTGCCAGCTCACCACCGCGTCAGGGGTCCTACGAGCAGTACTTC
CASSPPRQGSYEQYF
>TRBV7-7|TRBD1|once|TRBJ2-5|14
TGTGCCAGCAGCCTACAGGGGCTAGCAGAGACCCAGTACTTC
CASSLQGLAETQYF
>TRBV2|TRBD1|once|TRBJ1-2|15
TGTGCCAGCAGACCACAGGGGACTGCTAACTATGGCTACACCTTC
CASRPQGTANYGYTF
>TRBV30|TRBD1|.|TRBJ1-5|12
TGTGCCTGTGGGACAGGGGCCCAGCCCCAGCATTTT
CACGTGAQPQHF